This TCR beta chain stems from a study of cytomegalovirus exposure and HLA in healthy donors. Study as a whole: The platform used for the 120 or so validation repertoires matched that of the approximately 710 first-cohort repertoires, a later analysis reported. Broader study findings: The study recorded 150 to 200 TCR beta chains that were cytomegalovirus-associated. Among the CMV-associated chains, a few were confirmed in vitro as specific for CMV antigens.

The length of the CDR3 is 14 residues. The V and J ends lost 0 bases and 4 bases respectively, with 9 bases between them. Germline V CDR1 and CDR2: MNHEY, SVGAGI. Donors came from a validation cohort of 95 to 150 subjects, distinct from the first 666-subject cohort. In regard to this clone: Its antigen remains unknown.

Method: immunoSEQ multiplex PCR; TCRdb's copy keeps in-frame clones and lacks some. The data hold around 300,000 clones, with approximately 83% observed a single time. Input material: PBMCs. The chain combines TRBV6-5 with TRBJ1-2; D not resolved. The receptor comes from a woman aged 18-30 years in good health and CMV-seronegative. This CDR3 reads CASSYSAGTYGYTF. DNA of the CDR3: TGTGCCAGCAGTTACTCCGCGGGAACCTATGGCTACACCTTC.